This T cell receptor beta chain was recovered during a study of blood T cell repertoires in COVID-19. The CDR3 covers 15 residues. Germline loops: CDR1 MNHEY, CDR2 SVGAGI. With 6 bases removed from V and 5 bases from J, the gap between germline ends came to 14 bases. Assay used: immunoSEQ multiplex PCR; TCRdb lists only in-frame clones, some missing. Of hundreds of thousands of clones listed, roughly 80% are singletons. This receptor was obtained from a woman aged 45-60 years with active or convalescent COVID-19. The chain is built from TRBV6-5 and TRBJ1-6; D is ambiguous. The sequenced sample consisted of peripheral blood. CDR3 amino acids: CASRSRPHDNSPLHF. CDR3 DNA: TGTGCCAGCAGATCCCGTCCACACGATAATTCACCCCTCCACTTT.